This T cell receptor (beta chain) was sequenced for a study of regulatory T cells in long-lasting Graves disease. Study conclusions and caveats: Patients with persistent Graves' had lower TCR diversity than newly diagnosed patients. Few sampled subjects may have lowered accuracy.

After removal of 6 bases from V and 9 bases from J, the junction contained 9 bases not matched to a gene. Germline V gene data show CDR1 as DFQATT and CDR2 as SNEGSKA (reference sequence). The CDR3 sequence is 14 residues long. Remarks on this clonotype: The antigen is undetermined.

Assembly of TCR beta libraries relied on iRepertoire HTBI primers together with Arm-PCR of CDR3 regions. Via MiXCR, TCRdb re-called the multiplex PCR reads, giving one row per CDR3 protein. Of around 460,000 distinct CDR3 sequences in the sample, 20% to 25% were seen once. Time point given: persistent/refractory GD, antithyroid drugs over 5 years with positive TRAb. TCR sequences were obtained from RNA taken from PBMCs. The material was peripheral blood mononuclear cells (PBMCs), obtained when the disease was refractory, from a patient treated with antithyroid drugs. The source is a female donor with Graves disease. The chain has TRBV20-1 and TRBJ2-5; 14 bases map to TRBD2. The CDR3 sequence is CSAAGTSGGPSQYF. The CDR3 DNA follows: TGCAGTGCGGCCGGGACTAGCGGGGGCCCATCCCAGTACTTC.